One and the same sample provided the 4 T cell receptor beta chains below, sequenced in a study of T cells in women clearing cervical HPV infection. Sequencing used immunoSEQ multiplex PCR; TCRdb keeps in-frame clones, though not all of them. The sample table includes around 35,000 clones. Specimen: blood buffy coat. These receptors were obtained from a woman aged 18 to 75 with a cervical HPV16 infection that either progressed to CIN3+ or cleared (not recorded which).

Comment on this clone: The read ends 3 residues shy of where the CDR3 ends; the end is completed using the germline J gene. The chain combines TRBV2 with TRBJ1-1; TRBD1 matches 7 bases. This CDR3 comprises 11 residues. With V trimmed by 6 bases and J by 7 bases, 2 bases remained unmatched. Germline V gene lookup returns CDR1 SNHLY and CDR2 FYNNEI. The DNA read from the CDR3 is TGTGCCAGCAGGAACAGGGGTGAA. It encodes CASRNRGE. The full-length CDR3 reads as CASRNRGEAFF.

A remark on this clone: Sequencing ends 3 residues short of the CDR3 end; the germline J gene provides the rest. The chain joins TRBV12-3 or TRBV12-4 to TRBJ2-7, with TRBD1 matching over 7 bases. The CDR3 consists of 13 residues. The V gene end was trimmed by 6 bases and the J gene end by 6 bases; junction bases not matched to a gene: 8. CDR3 protein: CASRSTGVGEQYF. CDR3 DNA, as far as it was read: TGTGCCAGCAGATCCACAGGGGTCGGCGAG.

With regard to this clone: Coverage ceases 3 residues before the CDR3 finishes, and the germline J gene fills in the end. V and J are TRBV18 and TRBJ2-2; TRBD1 matches 9 bases. V lost 1 base, J lost 7 bases, and 7 bases stayed unmatched. Germline V gene lookup returns CDR1 KGHSH and CDR2 LQKENI. This CDR3 has 16 residues. CDR3 loop: CASSPLQQGADGELFF. The sequenced CDR3 bases are TGTGCCAGCTCACCACTGCAACAGGGGGCGGACGGGGAG. The full variable domain, completed using reference TRBV18 and TRBJ2-2, is NAGVMQNPRHLVRRRGQEARLRCSPMKGHSHVYWYRQLPEEGLKFMVYLQKENIIDESGMPKERFSAEFPKEGPSILRIQQVVRGDSAAYFCASSPLQQGADGELFFGEGSRLTVL.

As concerns this clone: The read gets to within 3 residues of the CDR3 end, and the germline J gene fills in the rest. The rearrangement joins TRBV2 to TRBJ2-5, with 10 bases aligning to TRBD1. CDR3 size: 16 residues. CDR1 SNHLY and CDR2 FYNNEI come from the germline V gene. The J segment lost 5 bases and the V segment lost 3 bases, leaving 9 bases of the junction unmatched. The CDR3 protein is CASSEGLGQGGETQYF. The part of the CDR3 DNA that was read is TGTGCCAGCAGTGAGGGCCTAGGACAGGGGGGTGAGACC.